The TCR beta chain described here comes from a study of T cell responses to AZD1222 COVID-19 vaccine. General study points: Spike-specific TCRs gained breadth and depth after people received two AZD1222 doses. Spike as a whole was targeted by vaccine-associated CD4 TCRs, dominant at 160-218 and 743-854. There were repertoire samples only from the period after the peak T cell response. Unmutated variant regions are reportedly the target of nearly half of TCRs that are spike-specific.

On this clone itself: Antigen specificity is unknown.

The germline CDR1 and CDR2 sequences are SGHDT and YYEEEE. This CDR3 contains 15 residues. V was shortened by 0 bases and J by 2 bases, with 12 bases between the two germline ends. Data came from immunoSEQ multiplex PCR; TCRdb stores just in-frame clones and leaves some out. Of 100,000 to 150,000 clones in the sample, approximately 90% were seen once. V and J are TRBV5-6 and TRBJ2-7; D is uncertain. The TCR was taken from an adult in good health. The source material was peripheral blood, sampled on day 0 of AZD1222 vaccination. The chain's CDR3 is CASSLALDWAYEQYF. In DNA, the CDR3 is TGTGCCAGCAGCTTGGCGTTGGATTGGGCCTACGAGCAGTACTTC. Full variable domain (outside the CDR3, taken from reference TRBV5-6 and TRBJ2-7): DAGVTQSPTHLIKTRGQQVTLRCSPKSGHDTVSWYQQALGQGPQFIFQYYEEEERQRGNFPDRFSGHQFPNYSSELNVNALLLGDSALYLCASSLALDWAYEQYFGPGTRLTVT.